These 15 T cell receptor beta chains originate from one sample sequenced in a study of blood T cell repertoires in COVID-19. Some clones are missing from TCRdb's copy, which holds only in-frame ones; the method was immunoSEQ multiplex PCR. In the table there are roughly 410,000 clones, over 75% of which are singletons. The specimen was peripheral blood. The source of these receptors is a woman aged 60-75 years with COVID-19, enrolled during active disease.

The rearrangement links TRBV9 to TRBJ2-3, with D perhaps TRBD1 (5 bases). The CDR3 extends over 15 amino acids. Trimming removed 4 bases from V and 6 bases from J, with 18 bases in between. Germline values: CDR1 SGDLS, CDR2 YYNGEE. CDR3 coding DNA: TGTGCCAGCAGCTCTCGACCGAGCCCAGGGGATACGCAGTATTTT. Translation gives CASSSRPSPGDTQYF.

This clone is a singleton in its sample. The chain carries TRBV18 and TRBJ1-5, with TRBD1 identical over 7 bases. Trimming took 6 bases from V and 3 from J; bases not matched to a gene: 8. The CDR3 loop spans 15 amino acids. Germline loops: CDR1 KGHSH, CDR2 LQKENI. The CDR3 sequence is CASSYTGVDNQPQHF. Written as DNA, the CDR3 is TGTGCCAGCTCGTATACAGGGGTCGACAATCAGCCCCAGCATTTT.

DNA for the CDR3: TGTGCTTGCAAAAGCGGGGGTCCCTACGAGCAGTACTTC. Translation: CACKSGGPYEQYF. The rearrangement joins TRBV2 to TRBJ2-7; 8 bases fit TRBD2. Germline CDR1 and CDR2: SNHLY and FYNNEI. This CDR3 has 13 residues.

The sample holds a few counts of this clone. The chain joins TRBV6-6 to TRBJ1-2, with D possibly matching TRBD1 (5 bases). The CDR3 length is 16 residues. The ends were cut back, 4 bases at V and 4 bases at J, with 19 bases in the middle. Germline CDR1 is MNHNY and CDR2 is SVGAGI (reference sequence). The CDR3 DNA sequence: TGTGCCAGCAGTTCTCACGAAGGGGTAGAAGTCTATGGCTACACCTTC. It is translated as CASSSHEGVEVYGYTF.

The chain links TRBV28 to TRBJ1-2; D remains unclear. This CDR3 is built from 16 residues. Trimming left V 4 bases short and J 3 bases short, with 18 bases between. Germline assignment: CDR1 MDHEN and CDR2 SYDVKM. CDR3 protein: CASSSVVGGPDYGYTF. The CDR3 DNA reads TGTGCCAGCAGTTCGGTCGTGGGAGGGCCCGACTATGGCTACACCTTC.

The gene calls are TRBV6-5 and TRBJ2-5; D may be TRBD2 (6 bases). The V end lost 0 bases, the J end lost 4 bases, and 9 bases lay between the germline ends. The CDR3 consists of 14 residues. In germline, CDR1 is MNHEY, CDR2 SVGAGI. The CDR3 DNA reads as TGTGCCAGCAGTTACTCGGGGGGAGGAGAGACCCAGTACTTC. The encoded protein is CASSYSGGGETQYF.

This sequence joins TRBV4-1 and TRBJ2-7; 7 bases are shared with TRBD1. CDR1 MGHRA and CDR2 YSYEKL come from the germline V gene. J gave up 2 bases and V 5 bases, and 9 bases lay outside the gene matches. The CDR3 has 15 amino acids. This CDR3 reads CASSSATGIAYEQYF. CDR3 nucleotide sequence: TGCGCCAGCAGCTCAGCGACAGGGATTGCCTACGAGCAGTACTTC.

The chain couples TRBV18 to TRBJ1-1; D not certain. There are 12 residues in the CDR3. Trimming shortened V by 6 bases and J by 5 bases, and 10 bases separated the two germline ends. The germline V gene encodes CDR1 KGHSH and CDR2 LQKENI. CDR3 region: CASSIRETEAFF. The CDR3 nucleotides are TGTGCCAGCTCGATTCGGGAAACTGAAGCTTTCTTT.

This chain uses TRBV27 with TRBJ2-1, with no clear D. Germline V gives CDR1 MNHEY, CDR2 SMNVEV (reference sequence). The CDR3 length is 11 residues. V lost 3 bases and J lost 10, with 7 bases in between. The CDR3 is CASSLHGEQFF. CDR3 coding DNA: TGTGCCAGCAGTTTGCACGGGGAGCAGTTCTTC.

V usage is TRBV18 and J usage is TRBJ1-5; TRBD1 agrees at 11 bases. The J segment lost 1 base and the V segment lost 4 bases, leaving 3 bases of the junction unmatched. This CDR3 has 16 amino acids. Germline lookup yields CDR1 KGHSH and CDR2 LQKENI. The CDR3 bases are TGTGCCAGCTCACTAGGGACAGGGGGGAGCAATCAGCCCCAGCATTTT. This sequence encodes CASSLGTGGSNQPQHF.

The chain employs TRBV3-1 (or the pseudogene TRBV3-2) and TRBJ1-1; a possible D gene is TRBD1 (5 bases). Looked up from germline, CDR1 is LGHDT and CDR2 is YNNKEL (reference sequence). The length of the CDR3 is 15 residues. The V end lost 0 bases, the J end lost 0 bases, and 8 bases lay between the germline ends. CDR3 in amino acids: CASSQDWGVNTEAFF. The CDR3 DNA reads TGTGCCAGCAGCCAAGATTGGGGGGTGAACACTGAAGCTTTCTTT.

This clone has just a few counts. The chain recombines TRBV15 with TRBJ2-1; TRBD2 matches 12 bases. This CDR3 spans 14 amino acids. The germline gives CDR1 LNHNV, CDR2 YYDKDF (reference sequence). V dropped 0 bases and J dropped 13; count of bases not matched to a gene: 4. The CDR3 here is CATSRELAGGRQFF. The CDR3 DNA sequence: TGTGCCACCAGCAGAGAACTAGCGGGGGGACGACAGTTCTTC.

The gene calls are TRBV7-9 and TRBJ1-4; unclear D gene. The germline V gene encodes CDR1 SEHNR and CDR2 FQNEAQ (reference sequence). There are 14 residues in the CDR3. V was trimmed by 5 bases and J by 3 bases, leaving 10 bases between them. The CDR3 DNA is TGTGCCAGCAGCCACGGCAGGTCTAATGAAAAACTGTTTTTT. This sequence encodes CASSHGRSNEKLFF.

J is TRBJ2-3 and V is TRBV11-3; D not resolved. The germline CDR1 and CDR2 sequences are SGHNT and YENEEA. CDR3 size: 12 residues. Trimming removed 0 bases at V and 9 bases at J, with 7 bases between. CDR3 in amino acids: CASSLELETQYF. The CDR3 DNA sequence: TGTGCCAGCAGCTTAGAACTCGAGACGCAGTATTTT.

This chain links TRBV28 with TRBJ2-1; 9 bases fit TRBD2. Germline V gives CDR1 MDHEN, CDR2 SYDVKM. The junction had 7 bases not matched to a gene; V was cut back by 7 bases and J by 9 bases. The CDR3 runs to 13 residues. The CDR3: CASNQGLASEQFF. DNA of the CDR3: TGTGCCAGCAACCAAGGACTAGCGAGTGAGCAGTTCTTC.